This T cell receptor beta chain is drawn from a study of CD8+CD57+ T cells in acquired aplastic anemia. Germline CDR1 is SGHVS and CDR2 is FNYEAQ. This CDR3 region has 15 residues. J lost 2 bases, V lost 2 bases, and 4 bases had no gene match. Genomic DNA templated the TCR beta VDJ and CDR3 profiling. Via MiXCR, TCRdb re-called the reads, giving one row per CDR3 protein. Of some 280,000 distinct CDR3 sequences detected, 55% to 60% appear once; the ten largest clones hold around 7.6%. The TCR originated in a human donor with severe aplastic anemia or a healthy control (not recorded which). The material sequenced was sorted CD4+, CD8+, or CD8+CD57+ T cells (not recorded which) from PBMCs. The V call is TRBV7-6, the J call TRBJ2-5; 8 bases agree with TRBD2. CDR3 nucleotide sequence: TGTGCCAGCAGCTTAACTAGCGGAGAACAAGAGACCCAGTACTTC. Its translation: CASSLTSGEQETQYF.